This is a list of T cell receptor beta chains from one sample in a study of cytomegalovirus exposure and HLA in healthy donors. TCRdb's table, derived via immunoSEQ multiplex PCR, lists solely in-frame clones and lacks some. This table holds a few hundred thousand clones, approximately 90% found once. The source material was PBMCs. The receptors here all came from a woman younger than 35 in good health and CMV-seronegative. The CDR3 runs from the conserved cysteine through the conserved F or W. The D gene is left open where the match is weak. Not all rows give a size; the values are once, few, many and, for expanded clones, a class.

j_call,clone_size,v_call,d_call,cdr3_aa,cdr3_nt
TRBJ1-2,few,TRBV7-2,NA,CASSRGGSKRYGYTF,TGTGCCAGCAGCAGGGGGGGCAGTAAAAGATATGGCTACACCTTC
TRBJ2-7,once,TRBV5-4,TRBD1,CASSSRTGRWGYEQYF,TGTGCCAGCAGCTCTAGGACAGGGCGATGGGGTTACGAGCAGTACTTC
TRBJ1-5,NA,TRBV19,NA,CASSGRAVHQPQHF,TGTGCCAGTAGTGGGCGGGCAGTGCATCAGCCCCAGCATTTT
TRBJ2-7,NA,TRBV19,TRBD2,CASSRTSGAVYEQYF,TGTGCCAGTAGTAGGACTAGCGGGGCGGTCTACGAGCAGTACTTC
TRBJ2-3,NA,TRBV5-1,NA,CASSLNRLQTDTQYF,TGCGCCAGCAGCTTGAACCGTTTACAAACAGATACGCAGTATTTT
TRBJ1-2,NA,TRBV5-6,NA,CASSLEGARNYGYTF,TGTGCCAGCAGCTTGGAAGGGGCGAGAAACTATGGCTACACCTTC
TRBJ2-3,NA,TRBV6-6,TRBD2,CASRPILAGLTDTQYF,TGTGCCAGCAGACCAATCCTAGCGGGGCTCACAGATACGCAGTATTTT
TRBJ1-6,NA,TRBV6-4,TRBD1,CASSVDRGSNSPLHF,TGTGCCAGCAGTGTGGACAGGGGTAGTAATTCACCCCTCCACTTT
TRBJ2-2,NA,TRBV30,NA,CAWRERRELFF,TGTGCCTGGAGAGAGCGGCGGGAGCTGTTTTTT
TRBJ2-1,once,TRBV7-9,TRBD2,CASSLHLTSPSRNEQFF,TGTGCCAGCAGCTTACATCTGACTAGCCCTTCGAGAAATGAGCAGTTCTTC
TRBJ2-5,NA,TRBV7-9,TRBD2,CASSARQRGETQYF,TGTGCCAGCAGCGCGAGACAGCGGGGGGAGACCCAGTACTTC
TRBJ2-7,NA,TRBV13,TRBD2,CASSSGGLAASYEQYF,TGTGCCAGCAGCTCGGGAGGACTAGCGGCCTCCTACGAGCAGTACTTC
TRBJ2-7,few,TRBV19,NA,CASKRRDWDSYEQYF,TGTGCCAGTAAAAGGAGGGACTGGGATTCCTACGAGCAGTACTTC
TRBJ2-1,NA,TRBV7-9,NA,CASSLMGATNEQFF,TGTGCCAGCAGCTTAATGGGGGCTACCAATGAGCAGTTCTTC
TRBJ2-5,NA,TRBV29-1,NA,CSVGPTGYSRETQYF,TGCAGCGTTGGACCTACAGGGTATTCTAGAGAGACCCAGTACTTC
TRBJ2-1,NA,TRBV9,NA,CASSSGQSYNEQFF,TGTGCCAGCAGTTCTGGACAGTCCTACAATGAGCAGTTCTTC
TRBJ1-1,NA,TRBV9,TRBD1,CASSVGGPGGVNTEAFF,TGTGCCAGCAGCGTAGGAGGACCAGGGGGCGTGAACACTGAAGCTTTCTTT